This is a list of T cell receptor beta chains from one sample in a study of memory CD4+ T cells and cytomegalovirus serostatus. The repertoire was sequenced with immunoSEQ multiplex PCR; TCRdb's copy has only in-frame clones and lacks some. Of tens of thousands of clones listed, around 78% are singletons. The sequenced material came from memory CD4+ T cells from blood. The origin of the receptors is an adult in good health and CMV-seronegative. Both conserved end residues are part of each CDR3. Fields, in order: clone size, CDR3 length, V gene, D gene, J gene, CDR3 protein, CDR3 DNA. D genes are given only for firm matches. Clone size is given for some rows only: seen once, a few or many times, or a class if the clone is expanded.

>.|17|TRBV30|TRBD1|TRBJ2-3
CAWSPPHTGGSTDTQYF
TGTGCCTGGAGCCCTCCCCACACAGGGGGCAGCACAGATACGCAGTATTTT
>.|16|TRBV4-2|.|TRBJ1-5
CASSQDEGGGNQPQHF
TGTGCCAGCAGCCAAGATGAGGGAGGTGGCAATCAGCCCCAGCATTTT
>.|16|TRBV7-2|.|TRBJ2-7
CASSVNGGRAHHEQYF
TGTGCCAGCAGCGTCAATGGTGGCAGGGCTCACCACGAGCAGTACTTC
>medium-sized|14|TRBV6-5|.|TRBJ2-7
CASRKPGTTYEQYF
TGTGCCAGCAGGAAACCCGGGACAACCTACGAGCAGTACTTC
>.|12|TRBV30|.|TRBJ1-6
CAWSPPQTPLHF
TGTGCCTGGAGTCCTCCCCAGACACCCCTCCACTTT
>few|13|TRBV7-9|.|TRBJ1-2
CASSFSSLYGYTF
TGTGCCAGCAGCTTTAGCAGTCTTTATGGCTACACCTTC
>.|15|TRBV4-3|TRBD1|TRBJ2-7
CASSQVAGGVSEQYF
TGCGCCAGCAGCCAAGTTGCAGGGGGCGTGTCCGAGCAGTACTTC
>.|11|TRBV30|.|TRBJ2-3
CAWQQDDTQYF
TGTGCCTGGCAACAGGATGATACGCAGTATTTT
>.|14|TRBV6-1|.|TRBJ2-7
CASRAGPGPLEQYF
TGTGCCAGCAGGGCGGGTCCCGGTCCTCTCGAGCAGTACTTC
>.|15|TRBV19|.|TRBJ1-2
CASSLKQGTNYGYTF
TGTGCCAGTAGTCTTAAGCAGGGGACTAACTATGGCTACACCTTC
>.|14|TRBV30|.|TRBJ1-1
CAWTPGVAITEAFF
TGTGCCTGGACCCCTGGGGTCGCGATCACTGAAGCTTTCTTT
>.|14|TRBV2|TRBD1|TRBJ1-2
CASRVGRGSGGYTF
TGTGCCAGCAGGGTTGGCAGGGGGTCTGGGGGCTACACCTTC
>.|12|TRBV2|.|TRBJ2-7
CASSDIIYEQYF
TGTGCCAGCAGTGACATAATCTACGAGCAGTACTTC
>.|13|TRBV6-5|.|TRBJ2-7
CASKTGTSYEQYF
TGTGCCAGCAAGACAGGGACTTCCTACGAGCAGTACTTC
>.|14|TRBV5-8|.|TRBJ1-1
CASSLRTESTEAFF
TGTGCCAGCAGCTTACGAACTGAGAGCACTGAAGCTTTCTTT
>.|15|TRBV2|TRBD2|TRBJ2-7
CASSPWTSVSHEQYF
TGTGCCAGCAGTCCTTGGACTAGCGTATCCCACGAGCAGTACTTC
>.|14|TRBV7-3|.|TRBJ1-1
CASSIQGSATEAFF
TGTGCCAGCAGTATTCAGGGATCTGCGACTGAAGCTTTCTTT
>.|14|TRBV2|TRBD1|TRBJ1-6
CAIQDRGQGSPLHF
TGTGCCATTCAAGACAGGGGGCAAGGATCACCCCTCCACTTT
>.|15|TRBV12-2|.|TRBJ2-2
CASRLYFGDTGELFF
TGTGCAAGTCGCTTGTACTTCGGTGACACCGGGGAGCTGTTTTTT
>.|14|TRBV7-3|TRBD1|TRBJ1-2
CASSSAGGFSGYTF
TGTGCCAGCAGCTCCGCAGGGGGCTTTAGTGGCTACACCTTC
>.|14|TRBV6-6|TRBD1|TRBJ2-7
CASSYHGTGGEQYF
TGTGCCAGCAGTTACCATGGGACAGGTGGCGAGCAGTACTTC
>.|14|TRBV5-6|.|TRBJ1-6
CASSFAGANSPLHF
TGTGCCAGCAGCTTTGCAGGGGCCAATTCACCCCTCCACTTT
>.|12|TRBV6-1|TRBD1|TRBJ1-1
CASSGQGTEAFF
TGTGCCAGCAGTGGACAGGGCACTGAAGCTTTCTTT
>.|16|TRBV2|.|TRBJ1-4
CASSLRSLATNEKLFF
TGTGCCAGCAGTCTCCGTTCTCTCGCAACTAATGAAAAACTGTTTTTT
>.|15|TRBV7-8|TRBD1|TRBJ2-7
CASSLGQGKIYEQYF
TGTGCCAGCAGCTTGGGACAGGGTAAAATCTACGAGCAGTACTTC
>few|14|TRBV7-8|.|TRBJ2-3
CASSLGLREPTQYF
TGTGCCAGCAGCTTAGGTCTTAGGGAACCTACGCAGTATTTT
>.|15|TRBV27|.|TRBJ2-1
CASKTLWGESNEQFF
TGTGCCAGCAAAACGTTATGGGGCGAGAGTAATGAGCAGTTCTTC
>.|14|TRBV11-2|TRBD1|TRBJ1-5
CASSPQRGQGPQHF
TGTGCCAGCAGCCCACAAAGGGGGCAGGGGCCCCAGCATTTT
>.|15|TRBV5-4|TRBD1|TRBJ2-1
CASSGDSRSYNEQFF
TGTGCCAGCAGCGGGGACAGCCGCTCCTACAATGAGCAGTTCTTC
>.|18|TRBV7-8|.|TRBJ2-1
CASSLAGLARYSYNEQFF
TGTGCCAGCAGCTTAGCGGGGCTAGCGAGGTACTCCTACAATGAGCAGTTCTTC
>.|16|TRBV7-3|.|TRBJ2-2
CASSRPGGPNTGELFF
TGTGCCAGCAGCCGTCCCGGGGGACCGAACACCGGGGAGCTGTTTTTT
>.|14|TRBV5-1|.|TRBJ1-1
CASSLRQGLGEAFF
TGCGCCAGCAGCTTAAGGCAAGGGCTTGGTGAAGCTTTCTTT
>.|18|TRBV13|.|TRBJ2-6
CASSFSGTGSPGANVLTF
TGTGCCAGCAGCTTTAGCGGGACAGGGTCCCCTGGGGCCAACGTCCTGACTTTC
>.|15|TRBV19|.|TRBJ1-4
CASSLNRRRGEKLFF
TGTGCCAGTAGCTTGAACAGGAGGCGCGGTGAAAAACTGTTTTTT
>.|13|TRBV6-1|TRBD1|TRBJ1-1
CASRPTGGIEAFF
TGTGCCAGCAGGCCTACAGGGGGCATTGAAGCTTTCTTT
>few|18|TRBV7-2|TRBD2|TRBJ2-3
CASSLIEWAGGETDTQYF
TGTGCCAGCAGCTTAATAGAGTGGGCGGGGGGAGAAACAGATACGCAGTATTTT
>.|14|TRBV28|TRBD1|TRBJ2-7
CASSSGQGENWQYF
TGTGCCAGCAGTTCGGGACAGGGGGAAAATTGGCAGTACTTC
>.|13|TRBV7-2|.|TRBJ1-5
CASSSAGNQPQHF
TGTGCCAGCAGCTCCGCAGGGAATCAGCCCCAGCATTTT
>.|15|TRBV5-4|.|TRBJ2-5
CASSSERLFQETQYF
TGTGCCAGCAGCTCGGAGCGACTTTTCCAAGAGACCCAGTACTTC